This TCR beta chain was obtained from a study of multiple sclerosis patients with progressive multifocal leukoencephalopathy. Study results and caveats: In most PML patients, TRB repertoires appeared less diverse by entropy. No common TRBV or TRBJ usage or pairing appeared at PML.

Germline V gene lookup returns CDR1 SGHAT and CDR2 FQDESV (reference sequence). This CDR3 region has 14 residues. V dropped 2 bases and J dropped 6; count of bases not matched to a gene: 3. Each PCR contained spiked synthetic TR CDR3 controls spanning every V-J pairing. Assay: immunoSEQ multiplex PCR; the TCRdb copy retains only in-frame clones and omits some. Of over 25,000 clones in the sample, 89% were seen once. Time point in this sample: less than 7 months of natalizumab therapy. All patients had prior interferon beta, and all PML patients were female. As for this clone: The antigen remains unidentified.

This sample comprised PBMCs, obtained from a patient treated with natalizumab. This receptor was identified in a human donor with multiple sclerosis. J is TRBJ2-2 and V is TRBV11-1, with 7 nucleotides matching TRBD1. This CDR3 is CASSLTGVAGELFF. Written as DNA, the CDR3 is TGTGCCAGCAGCTTAACAGGGGTGGCCGGGGAGCTGTTTTTT.